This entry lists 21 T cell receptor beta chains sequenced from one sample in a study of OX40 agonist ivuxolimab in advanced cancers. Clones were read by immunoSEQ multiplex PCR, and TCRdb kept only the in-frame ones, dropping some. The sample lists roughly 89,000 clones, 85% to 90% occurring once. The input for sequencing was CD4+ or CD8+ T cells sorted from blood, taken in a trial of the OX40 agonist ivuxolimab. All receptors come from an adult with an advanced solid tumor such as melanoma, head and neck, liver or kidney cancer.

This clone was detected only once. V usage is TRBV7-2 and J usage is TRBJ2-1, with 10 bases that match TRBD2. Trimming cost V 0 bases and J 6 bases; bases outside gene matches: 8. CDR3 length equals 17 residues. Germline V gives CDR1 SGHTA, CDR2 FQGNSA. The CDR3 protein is CASSLALAGALGNEQFF. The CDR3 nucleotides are TGTGCCAGCAGCTTAGCGCTAGCGGGGGCCTTGGGCAATGAGCAGTTCTTC.

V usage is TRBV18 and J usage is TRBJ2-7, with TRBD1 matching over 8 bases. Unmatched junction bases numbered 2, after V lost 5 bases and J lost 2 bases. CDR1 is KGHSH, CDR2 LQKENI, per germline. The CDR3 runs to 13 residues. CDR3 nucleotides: TGTGCCAGCTCAGGACAGGGTGCCTACGAGCAGTACTTC. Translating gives CASSGQGAYEQYF.

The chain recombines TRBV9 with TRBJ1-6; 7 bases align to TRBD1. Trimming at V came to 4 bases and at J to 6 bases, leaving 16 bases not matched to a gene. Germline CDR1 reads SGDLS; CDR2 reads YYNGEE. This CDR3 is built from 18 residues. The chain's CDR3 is CASSRGLNVYVGNSPLHF. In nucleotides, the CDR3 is TGTGCCAGCAGCAGGGGGCTTAATGTATACGTTGGTAATTCACCCCTCCACTTT.

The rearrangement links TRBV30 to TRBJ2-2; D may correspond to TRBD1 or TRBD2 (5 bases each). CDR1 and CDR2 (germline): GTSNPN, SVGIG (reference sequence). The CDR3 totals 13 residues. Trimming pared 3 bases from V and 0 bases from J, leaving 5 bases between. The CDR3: CAWRGANTGELFF. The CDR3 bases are TGTGCCTGGAGGGGGGCGAACACCGGGGAGCTGTTTTTT.

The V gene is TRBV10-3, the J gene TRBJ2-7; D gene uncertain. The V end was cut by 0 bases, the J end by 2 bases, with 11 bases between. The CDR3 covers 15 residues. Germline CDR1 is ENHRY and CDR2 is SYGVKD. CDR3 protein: CAISESLLNPYEQYF. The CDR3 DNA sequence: TGTGCCATCAGTGAGTCTCTCCTGAACCCCTACGAGCAGTACTTC.

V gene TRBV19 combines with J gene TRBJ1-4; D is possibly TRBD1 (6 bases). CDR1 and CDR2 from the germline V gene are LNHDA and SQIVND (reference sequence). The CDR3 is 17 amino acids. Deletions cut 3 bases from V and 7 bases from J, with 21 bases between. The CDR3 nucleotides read TGTGCCAGTAGTATCCCCCGTTTTAGGGGGTCAAGTGAAAAACTGTTTTTT. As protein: CASSIPRFRGSSEKLFF.

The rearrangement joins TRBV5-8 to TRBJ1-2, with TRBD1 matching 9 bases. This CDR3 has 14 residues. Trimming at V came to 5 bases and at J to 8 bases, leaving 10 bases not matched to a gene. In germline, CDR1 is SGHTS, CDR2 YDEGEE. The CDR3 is CASRYPGQGRGYTF. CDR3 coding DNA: TGTGCCAGCAGGTATCCGGGACAGGGACGGGGCTACACCTTC.

CDR3 in amino acids: CASSPRTRGRYGYTF. CDR3 in DNA: TGTGCCAGCAGTCCGCGGACCCGGGGGAGGTATGGCTACACCTTC. This chain uses TRBV27 with TRBJ1-2; possibly TRBD1 for D (5 bases). CDR1 is MNHEY, CDR2 SMNVEV, per germline (reference sequence). Trimming removed 5 bases at V and 5 bases at J, with 18 bases between. The CDR3 is 15 amino acids.

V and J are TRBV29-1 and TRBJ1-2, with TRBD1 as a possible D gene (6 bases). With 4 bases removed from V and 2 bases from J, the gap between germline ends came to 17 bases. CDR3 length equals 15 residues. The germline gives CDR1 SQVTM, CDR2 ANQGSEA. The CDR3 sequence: CSVGGAGSYNYGYTF. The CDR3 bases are TGCAGCGTTGGGGGGGCGGGCAGCTACAACTATGGCTACACCTTC. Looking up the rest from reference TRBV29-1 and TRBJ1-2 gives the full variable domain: SAVISQKPSRDICQRGTSLTIQCQVDSQVTMMFWYRQQPGQSLTLIATANQGSEATYESGFVIDKFPISRPNLTFSTLTVSNMSPEDSSIYLCSVGGAGSYNYGYTFGSGTRLTVV.

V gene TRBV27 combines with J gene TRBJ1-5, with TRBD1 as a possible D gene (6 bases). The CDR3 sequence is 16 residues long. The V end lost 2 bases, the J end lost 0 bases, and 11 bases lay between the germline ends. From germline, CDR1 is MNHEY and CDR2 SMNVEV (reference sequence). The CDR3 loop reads CASSLIAGASNQPQHF. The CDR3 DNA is TGTGCCAGCAGTTTAATAGCAGGGGCTAGCAATCAGCCCCAGCATTTT.

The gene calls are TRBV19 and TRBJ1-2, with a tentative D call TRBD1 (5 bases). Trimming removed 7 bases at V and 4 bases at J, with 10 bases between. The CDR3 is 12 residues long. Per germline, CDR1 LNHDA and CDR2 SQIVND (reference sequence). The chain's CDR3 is CASTQGTYGYTF. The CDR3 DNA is TGTGCCAGTACCCAGGGTACCTATGGCTACACCTTC.

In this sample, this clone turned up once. CDR3 nucleotides: TGTGCCAGCGGTTTAGCGGAATACAATGAGCAGTTCTTC. Protein product: CASGLAEYNEQFF. V usage is TRBV7-3 and J usage is TRBJ2-1, with D perhaps matching TRBD2 (6 bases). Trimming pared 8 bases from V and 4 bases from J, leaving 12 bases between. CDR1 SGHTA and CDR2 FQGTGA come from the germline V gene. This CDR3 region has 13 residues.

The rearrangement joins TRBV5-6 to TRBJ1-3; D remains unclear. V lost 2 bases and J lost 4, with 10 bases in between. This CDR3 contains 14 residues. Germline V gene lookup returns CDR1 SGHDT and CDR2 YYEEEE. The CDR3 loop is CASSFDASGNTIYF. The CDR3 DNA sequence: TGTGCCAGCAGCTTTGATGCATCCGGAAACACCATATATTTT.

The DNA for the CDR3 is TGTGCCAGCAGCCCCCGGGACAGGGAAGTCGATGAGCAGTTCTTC. Protein: CASSPRDREVDEQFF. The chain recombines TRBV4-2 with TRBJ2-1; 9 bases match TRBD1. V gave up 4 bases and J gave up 8 bases; unmatched junction bases: 9. The CDR3 sequence is 15 residues long. CDR1 and CDR2 (germline): LGHNA, YNFKEQ.

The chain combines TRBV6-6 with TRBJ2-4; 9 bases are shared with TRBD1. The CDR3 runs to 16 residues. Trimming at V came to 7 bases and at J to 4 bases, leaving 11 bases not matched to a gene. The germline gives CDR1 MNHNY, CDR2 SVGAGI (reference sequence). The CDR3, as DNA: TGTGCCAGCACCGACGGCCCCGGGACAGGGAAAAACATTCAGTACTTC. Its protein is CASTDGPGTGKNIQYF.

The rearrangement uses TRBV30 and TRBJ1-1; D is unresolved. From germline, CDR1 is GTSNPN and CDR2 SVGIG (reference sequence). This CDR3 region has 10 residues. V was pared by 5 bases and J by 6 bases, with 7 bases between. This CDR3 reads CAWAGAEAFF. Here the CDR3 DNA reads TGTGCCTGGGCCGGGGCTGAAGCTTTCTTT. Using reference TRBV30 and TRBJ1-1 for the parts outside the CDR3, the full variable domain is SQTIHQWPATLVQPVGSPLSLECTVEGTSNPNLYWYRQAAGRGLQLLFYSVGIGQISSEVPQNLSASRPQDRQFILSSKKLLLSDSGFYLCAWAGAEAFFGQGTRLTVV.

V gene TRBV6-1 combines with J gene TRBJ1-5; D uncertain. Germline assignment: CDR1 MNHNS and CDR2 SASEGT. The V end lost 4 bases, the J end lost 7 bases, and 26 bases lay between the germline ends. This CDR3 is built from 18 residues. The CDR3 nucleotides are TGTGCCAGCAGTGTGCTGTACGTAACGGCCCTCTTTGAGCAGCCCCAGCATTTT. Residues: CASSVLYVTALFEQPQHF.

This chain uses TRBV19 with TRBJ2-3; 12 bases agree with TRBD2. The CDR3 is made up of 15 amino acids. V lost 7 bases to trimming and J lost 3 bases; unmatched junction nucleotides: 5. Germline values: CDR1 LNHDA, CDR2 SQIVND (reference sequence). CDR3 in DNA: TGTGCCAGTATCCGGACTAGCGGGACAACAGATACGCAGTATTTT. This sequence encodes CASIRTSGTTDTQYF.

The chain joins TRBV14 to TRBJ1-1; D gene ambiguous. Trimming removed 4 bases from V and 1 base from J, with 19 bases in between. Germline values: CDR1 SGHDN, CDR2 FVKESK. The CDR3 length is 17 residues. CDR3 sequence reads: CASSPRQNTWENTEAFF. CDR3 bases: TGTGCCAGCAGCCCAAGACAAAATACATGGGAGAACACTGAAGCTTTCTTT.

The CDR3 region has the DNA TGTGCCAGCAGTCCCTTAAGGACTAGCGGGGGGTACGAGCAGTACTTC. Residues: CASSPLRTSGGYEQYF. V gene TRBV27 combines with J gene TRBJ2-7; 14 bases line up with TRBD2. Germline CDR1 and CDR2: MNHEY and SMNVEV (reference sequence). CDR3 length: 16 amino acids. Unmatched junction bases numbered 7, after V lost 5 bases and J lost 4 bases.

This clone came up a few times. CDR3 protein: CASSQDLLWDRGPYGYTF. In nucleotides, the CDR3 is TGCGCCAGCAGCCAAGATCTTCTATGGGACAGGGGGCCTTATGGCTACACCTTC. The chain is built from TRBV4-3 and TRBJ1-2, with 12 bases matching TRBD1. The ends lost 0 bases at V and 5 bases at J; junction bases unmatched: 10. The germline V gene has CDR1 LGHNA and CDR2 YSLEER. The CDR3 sequence is 18 residues long.